The rows below give T cell receptor beta chains drawn from one sample of a study of blood T cell repertoires in COVID-19. The table came from immunoSEQ multiplex PCR; TCRdb's copy has only in-frame clones and leaves some out. The sample contains a few hundred thousand clones, around 88% of which appear only once. The specimen was peripheral blood. All receptors come from a woman aged 45 to 65 with COVID-19, enrolled during active disease. Each CDR3 is given with its conserved first and last residue. The D gene is left open where the match is weak.

>TRBV3-1/TRBV3-2|TRBJ2-7|-
CASSQGLYSYEQYF
TGTGCCAGCAGCCAAGGACTATACTCCTACGAGCAGTACTTC
>TRBV6-5|TRBJ1-5|-
CASKGAWSNQPQHF
TGTGCCAGCAAAGGGGCTTGGAGCAATCAGCCCCAGCATTTT
>TRBV19|TRBJ1-6|TRBD1
CASSVGWTGVRNSPLHF
TGTGCCAGTAGTGTCGGCTGGACAGGGGTTAGGAATTCACCCCTCCACTTT
>TRBV27|TRBJ1-6|TRBD1
CASRPDRVETLHF
TGTGCCAGCAGACCCGACAGGGTGGAAACCCTCCACTTT
>TRBV7-9|TRBJ2-4|-
CASSSARGSGKNIQYF
TGTGCCAGCAGTTCGGCAAGGGGTTCGGGCAAAAACATTCAGTACTTC
>TRBV7-3|TRBJ2-7|TRBD1
CASSTTGQAYEQYF
TGTGCCAGCAGCACCACGGGACAGGCCTACGAGCAGTACTTC
>TRBV7-2|TRBJ2-7|TRBD2
CASSWTSGGAYEQYF
TGTGCCAGCAGCTGGACTAGCGGGGGGGCCTACGAGCAGTACTTC
>TRBV19|TRBJ1-6|-
CASSIVGAQSPLHF
TGTGCCAGTAGTATAGTTGGGGCGCAGTCACCCCTCCACTTT
>TRBV6-5|TRBJ1-1|-
CASKRGGTEAFF
TGTGCCAGCAAACGGGGGGGAACTGAAGCTTTCTTT
>TRBV19|TRBJ2-5|-
CASSIGGEGDQETQYF
TGTGCCAGTAGTATAGGGGGGGAGGGGGACCAAGAGACCCAGTACTTC
>TRBV6-6|TRBJ1-2|TRBD1
CASKTGIQYYGYTF
TGTGCCAGCAAGACAGGGATTCAGTACTATGGCTACACCTTC
>TRBV7-3|TRBJ1-1|TRBD1
CASSPSGTGNTEAFF
TGTGCCAGCAGCCCGTCCGGGACAGGGAACACTGAAGCTTTCTTT
>TRBV7-2|TRBJ2-5|TRBD2
CASSLGLRGGETQYF
TGTGCCAGCAGCTTAGGGCTGCGGGGGGGAGAGACCCAGTACTTC
>TRBV7-8|TRBJ1-2|-
CASSSSTLGYTF
TGTGCCAGCAGCTCCTCCACCCTAGGCTACACCTTC